This T cell receptor (beta chain) comes out of a study of T cells in Graves' hyperthyroidism and ophthalmopathy. Study conclusions and caveats: Most thyroid clonotypes that were expanded above 0.001 also turned up in blood. Researchers report that a 13 V-J model separated ophthalmopathy from stable hyperthyroidism.

The CDR3 totals 14 residues. The germline V gene has CDR1 LNHDA and CDR2 SQIVND (reference sequence). Patients aged 18 to 65 with hyperthyroidism were newly diagnosed, with duration under 2 months. Diagnosis rested on symptoms, serum thyroxine and TRAb, thyroid ultrasound, and orbital computed tomography. Template material for amplifying TCR beta CDR3 regions consisted of RNA transcripts. The HTBI primer set served for first-round RT-PCR of the TCR CDR3. One entry per CDR3 protein results from TCRdb running MiXCR on the multiplex PCR reads. The data hold a few hundred thousand distinct CDR3 sequences, with 15% to 20% observed a single time. With regard to this clonotype: Its antigen is currently unknown. One end of the junction does not line up with germline, which may come from a read error.

The chain employs TRBV19 and TRBJ1-1, with D perhaps TRBD1 (5 bases). Input material: blood. The sequence came from a man in his forties with Graves' hyperthyroidism. CDR3 in DNA: TGTGCCAGGAGTACCCGGACACGGAACACTGAAGCTTTCTTT. Translating gives CARSTRTRNTEAFF.